The subject of this entry is one TCR beta chain. Ten or more counts support this clonotype. The clone's antigen remains unknown. Within one base of it there is no much larger clone, and no base qualities were kept. These data come from a study of response to subunit inactivated influenza vaccine (dated by TCRdb to 2017 to 2018). For the wider study: Deep quantitative T cell receptor repertoire profiling was used in the study to track responses to a trivalent subunit inactivated influenza vaccine.

V trim: 0 bases; J trim: 9 bases; unmatched bases: 8. In the germline V gene, CDR1 corresponds to SGHRS and CDR2 to YFSETQ. There are 15 amino acids in the CDR3, from cysteine to phenylalanine inclusive. The CDR3 DNA has 45 bases and is translated from base 1. Broad study findings and their caveats: According to the authors, only a limited number of new T cells may be recruited by each seasonal influenza vaccination.

The library was built by means of RT-PCR. TCRdb shows the sequencer as Illumina HiSeq 2500. The raw public reads went through TCRdb reprocessing: fastp at Q25, MiXCR clone calling, in-frame beta chains kept. Under each unique CDR3 protein, matching rows form one entry showing the most common genes and DNA. Within this sample are approximately 530,000 distinct CDR3 sequences, with 7.6% of them counted one time only. Together, the top ten hold about an eighth of the sample. The input for sequencing was PBMCs from blood, taken less than 30 months after vaccination. This sequence was found in a man aged 45-69 years who received an inactivated influenza vaccine. Donor details come from another sample of the same person, matched by shared clones. The rearranged chain carries TRBV5-1 and TRBJ2-1; 8 bases in between match TRBD2. The CDR3 is CASSLATGGASEQFF. The DNA reads TGCGCCAGCAGCTTGGCGACCGGGGGGGCGAGTGAGCAGTTCTTC.